The rows below give T cell receptor beta chains drawn from one sample of a study of blood T cell repertoires in COVID-19. Produced via immunoSEQ multiplex PCR; TCRdb's table is partial and in-frame only. The sample yields about 250,000 clones, 70% to 85% seen once. Sequenced input: peripheral blood. These receptors all stem from a human donor with COVID-19, enrolled during active disease. The donor label of this sample is uncertain. CDR3s leave out the opening cysteine and the closing phenylalanine or tryptophan.

>13|TRBV2
ASSEGIGGNQPQH
>11|TRBV30
AWAQGASQPQH
>12|TRBV28
ASSQDRVGEKLF
>12|TRBV19
ASTPGGRGQPQH
>13|TRBV5-1
ASSLEAGLNYGYT
>11|TRBV6-4
ASRQGINYGYT
>11|TRBV6-5
ASAPGLRTEAF
>10|TRBV30
AWSGGNYGYT
>13|TRBV19
ASSIGGYDGYGYT
>14|TRBV2
ASGYGTGVRGYGYT
>13|TRBV2
ASSAHRAGNQPQH
>12|TRBV30
AWSKAPHTDTQY
>12|TRBV7-2
ASSLAAGNSPLH
>12|TRBV18
ASSGLLSSYEQY
>14|TRBV25-1
ASSQQGLIVEEKLF
>13|TRBV19
ASSIDWTGEWPQH